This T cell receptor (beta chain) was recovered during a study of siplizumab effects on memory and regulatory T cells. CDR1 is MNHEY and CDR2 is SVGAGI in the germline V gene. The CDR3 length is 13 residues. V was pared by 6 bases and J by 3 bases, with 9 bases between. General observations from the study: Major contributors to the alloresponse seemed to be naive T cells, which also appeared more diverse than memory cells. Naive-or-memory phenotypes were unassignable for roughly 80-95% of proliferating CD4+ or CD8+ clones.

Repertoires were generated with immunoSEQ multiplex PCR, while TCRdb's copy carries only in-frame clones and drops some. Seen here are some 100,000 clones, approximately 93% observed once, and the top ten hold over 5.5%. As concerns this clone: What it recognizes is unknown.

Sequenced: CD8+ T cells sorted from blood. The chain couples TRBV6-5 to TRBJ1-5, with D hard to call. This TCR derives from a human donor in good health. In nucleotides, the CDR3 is TGTGCCAGCAGGGAAGGAAACAATCAGCCCCAGCATTTT. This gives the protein CASREGNNQPQHF.